This section outlines one T cell receptor (beta chain) sequence together with its context. This specimen belongs to a study of beta chain features in type 1 diabetes. Per germline, CDR1 GTSNPN and CDR2 SVGIG (reference sequence). Deletions cut 6 bases from V and 4 bases from J, with 10 bases between. This CDR3 is built from 11 residues. The study reverse transcribed the entire isolated RNA, so it sequenced expressed TCRB transcripts. The method was immunoSEQ multiplex PCR; TCRdb's version includes in-frame clones alone and lacks a portion of them. The sample contains 360,000 or so clones, 15% to 20% of which appear only once. Only one heparinised blood draw was taken per donor, and its volume averaged about 120 mL.

This TCR was recovered from a woman under 30 in good health. What was sequenced was naive CD4+ T cells from blood. The V gene is TRBV30, the J gene TRBJ2-7, with D perhaps TRBD2 (6 bases). This chain's CDR3 is CACGTFYEQYF. The CDR3 nucleotides read TGTGCCTGCGGGACTTTTTACGAGCAGTACTTC.